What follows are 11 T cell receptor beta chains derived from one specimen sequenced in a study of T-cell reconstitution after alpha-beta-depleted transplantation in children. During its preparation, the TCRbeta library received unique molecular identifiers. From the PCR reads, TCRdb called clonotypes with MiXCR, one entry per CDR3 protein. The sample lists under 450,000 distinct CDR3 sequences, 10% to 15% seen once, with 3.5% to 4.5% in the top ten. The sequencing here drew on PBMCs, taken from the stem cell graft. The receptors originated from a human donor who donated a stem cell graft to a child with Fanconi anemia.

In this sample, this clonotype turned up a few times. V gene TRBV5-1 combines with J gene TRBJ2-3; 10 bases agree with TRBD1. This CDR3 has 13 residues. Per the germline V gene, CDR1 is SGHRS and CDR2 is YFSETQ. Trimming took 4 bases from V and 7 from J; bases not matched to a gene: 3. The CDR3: CASSPDRGYTQYF. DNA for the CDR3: TGCGCCAGCAGCCCGGACAGGGGGTATACGCAGTATTTT. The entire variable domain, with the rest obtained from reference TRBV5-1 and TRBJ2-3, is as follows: KAGVTQTPRYLIKTRGQQVTLSCSPISGHRSVSWYQQTPGQGLQFLFEYFSETQRNKGNFPGRFSGRQFSNSRSEMNVSTLELGDSALYLCASSPDRGYTQYFGPGTRLTVL.

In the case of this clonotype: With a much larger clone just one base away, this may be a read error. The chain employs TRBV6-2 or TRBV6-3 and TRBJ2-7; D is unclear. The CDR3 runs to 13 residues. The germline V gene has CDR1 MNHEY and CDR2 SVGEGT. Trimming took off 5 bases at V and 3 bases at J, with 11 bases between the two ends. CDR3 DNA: TGTGCCAGCAGTCCAACACATGGCTACGAGCAGTACTTC. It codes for CASSPTHGYEQYF.

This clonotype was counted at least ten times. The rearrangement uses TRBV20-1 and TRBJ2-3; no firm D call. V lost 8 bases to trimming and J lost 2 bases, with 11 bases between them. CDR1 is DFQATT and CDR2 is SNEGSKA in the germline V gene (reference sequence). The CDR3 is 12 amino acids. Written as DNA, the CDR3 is TGCAGTACCACGTTACTCACAGATACGCAGTATTTT. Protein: CSTTLLTDTQYF.

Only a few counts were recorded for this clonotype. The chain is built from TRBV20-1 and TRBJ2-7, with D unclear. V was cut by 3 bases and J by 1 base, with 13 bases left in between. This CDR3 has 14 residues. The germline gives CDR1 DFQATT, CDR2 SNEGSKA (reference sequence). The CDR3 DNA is TGCAGTGCTAGTAACACGGTTCCTTCCTACGAGCAGTACGTC. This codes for CSASNTVPSYEQYV.

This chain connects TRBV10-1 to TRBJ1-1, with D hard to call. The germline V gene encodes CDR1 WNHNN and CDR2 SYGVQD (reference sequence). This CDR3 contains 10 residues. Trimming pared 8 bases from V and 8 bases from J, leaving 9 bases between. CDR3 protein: CASPQGEAFF. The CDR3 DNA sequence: TGCGCCAGCCCTCAAGGCGAAGCTTTCTTT.

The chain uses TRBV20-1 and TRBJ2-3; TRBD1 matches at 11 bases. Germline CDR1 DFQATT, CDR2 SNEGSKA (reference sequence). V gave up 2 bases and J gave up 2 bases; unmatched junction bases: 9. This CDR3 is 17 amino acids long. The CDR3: CSARPPLGQGATDTQYF. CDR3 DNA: TGCAGTGCTAGACCACCCTTAGGACAGGGGGCCACAGATACGCAGTATTTT.

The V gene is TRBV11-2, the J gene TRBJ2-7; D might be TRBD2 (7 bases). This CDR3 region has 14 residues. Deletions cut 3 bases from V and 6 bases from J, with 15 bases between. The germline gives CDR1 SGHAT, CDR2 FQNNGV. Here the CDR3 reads CASSLGGGLGEQYF. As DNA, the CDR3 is TGTGCCAGCAGCTTGGGGGGGGGGCTCGGCGAGCAGTACTTC.

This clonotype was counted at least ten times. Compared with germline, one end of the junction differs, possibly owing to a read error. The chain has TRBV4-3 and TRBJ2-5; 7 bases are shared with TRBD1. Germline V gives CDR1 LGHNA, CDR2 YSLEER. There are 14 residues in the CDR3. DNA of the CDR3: TGCGCCAGCAGCCAAAGACAGGGTCAAGGGACCCAGTACTTC. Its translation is CASSQRQGQGTQYF.

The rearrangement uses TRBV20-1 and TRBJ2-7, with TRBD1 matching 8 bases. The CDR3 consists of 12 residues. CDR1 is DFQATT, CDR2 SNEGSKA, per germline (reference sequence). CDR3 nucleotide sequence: TGCAGCCTAGGACAGGGAAGGTACGAGCAGTACTTC. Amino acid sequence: CSLGQGRYEQYF.

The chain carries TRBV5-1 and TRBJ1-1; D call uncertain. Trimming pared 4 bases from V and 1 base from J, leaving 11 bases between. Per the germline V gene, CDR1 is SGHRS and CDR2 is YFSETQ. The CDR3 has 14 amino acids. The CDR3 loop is CASSRLPANTEAFF. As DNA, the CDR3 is TGCGCCAGCAGCCGCCTCCCGGCGAACACTGAAGCTTTCTTT.

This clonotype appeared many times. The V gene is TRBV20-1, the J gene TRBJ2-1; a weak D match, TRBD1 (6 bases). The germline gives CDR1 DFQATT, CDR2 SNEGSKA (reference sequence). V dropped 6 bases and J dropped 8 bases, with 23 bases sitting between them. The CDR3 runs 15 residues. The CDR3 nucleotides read TGCAGTGCCGGAACAGGGATTTCGTCAGCTTATGAGCAGTTCTTC. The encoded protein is CSAGTGISSAYEQFF.